This T cell receptor beta chain originates from a study of blood T cell repertoires in COVID-19. Across the study: Sites in the United States, Italy and Spain provided acute and convalescent COVID-19 samples. In each case, the material was cDNA or gDNA derived from T cells, B-cell-depleted T cells, or PBMCs.

In the authors' workflow: Estimates of nucleated cell counts were drawn from the amplification of reference gene primers. The table came from immunoSEQ multiplex PCR; TCRdb's copy has only in-frame clones and leaves some out. V and J calls and clone size are given by that table; D and trimming were obtained from the DNA. The repertoire has some 40,000 clones, about nine tenths of them found once; the top ten carry around a sixth. The germline V gene encodes CDR1 SNHLY and CDR2 FYNNEI. CDR3 length: 16 amino acids. V was pared by 1 base and J by 3 bases, with 3 bases of the junction left unmatched. V usage is TRBV2 and J usage is TRBJ2-3, with 11 bases aligning to TRBD2. This receptor was obtained from a woman aged 25 to 45 in a cohort sampled during active COVID-19. The sample was peripheral blood. This CDR3 reads CASSEVLAGATDTQYF. CDR3 bases: TGTGCCAGCAGTGAAGTACTAGCGGGAGCTACAGATACGCAGTATTTT.